The clone carrying this T cell receptor beta chain appeared a few times. For ophthalmopathy patients, the Clinical Activity Score was at least 3 and the NOSPECS grade at least 4; duration was under 3 months. V lost 6 bases, J lost 1 base, and 11 bases stayed unmatched. The CDR3 sequence is 16 residues long. The source of the sample is a study of T cells in Graves' hyperthyroidism and ophthalmopathy. RNA transcripts gave rise to amplified TCR beta CDR3 regions. The TCR CDR3 was amplified in a first-round RT-PCR using the HTBI primer set. TCRdb reprocessed the multiplex PCR reads with MiXCR, giving one entry per CDR3 protein. Of 500,000 or so distinct CDR3 sequences listed, 17% are singletons.

The chain uses TRBV12-3 or TRBV12-4 and TRBJ1-1; 7 nucleotides agree with TRBD1. This TCR was sampled from a woman younger than 30 with Graves' ophthalmopathy. Sequencing input: blood. The CDR3 region has the DNA TGTGCCAGCAGCTACCGGGACAGAGGTAGGAACACTGAAGCTTTCTTT. Protein: CASSYRDRGRNTEAFF.